This T cell receptor (beta chain) originates from a study of cytomegalovirus exposure and HLA in healthy donors. The PCR contained 60 Vbeta and 13 Jbeta primers. Generated by immunoSEQ multiplex PCR, the TCRdb table keeps only in-frame clones and is missing some. The sample holds under 120,000 clones; 50% to 65% are singletons and the top ten take approximately 3.8%. The CDR3 sequence is 14 residues long. Germline-derived CDR1 and CDR2 are MNHEY and SVGAGI. Deletions cut 6 bases from V and 7 bases from J, with 16 bases between. This receptor was taken from a man aged 25 to 40 in good health and CMV-seropositive. The chain combines TRBV6-5 with TRBJ1-5, with a possible D match to TRBD1 (5 bases). The material sequenced was PBMCs. CDR3 DNA sequence: TGTGCCAGCAGCACGGGGACGGGGGAACAGCCCCAGCATTTT. Translation gives CASSTGTGEQPQHF.